This TCR beta chain was obtained from a study of OX40 agonist ivuxolimab in advanced cancers. Assay: immunoSEQ multiplex PCR; the TCRdb copy retains only in-frame clones and omits some. The data show approximately 65,000 clones, around nine tenths seen once. The CDR3 runs to 21 residues. The rearrangement links TRBV7-5 to TRBJ2-7; whether TRBD2, the table's D call, matches the DNA was not checked. TRBV7-5 is noted as a pseudogene. This sequence was found in an adult with an advanced solid tumor such as melanoma, head and neck, liver or kidney cancer. The material sequenced was CD4+ or CD8+ T cells sorted from blood, taken in a trial of the OX40 agonist ivuxolimab. The CDR3 sequence: CARSLALTSGSYNPLNYEQYF. The CDR3 DNA is TGTGCCAGAAGCCTAGCCCTGACTAGCGGGAGTTATAACCCCCTAAACTACGAGCAGTACTTC.